Listed below are T cell receptor beta chains from one sample, sequenced in a study of blood T cell repertoires in COVID-19. Libraries were prepared by immunoSEQ multiplex PCR; TCRdb keeps only in-frame clonotypes and omits some of them. Among fewer than 50,000 clones listed, about 82% were seen once. Source material: peripheral blood. Receptors were obtained from a human donor in a cohort sampled during active COVID-19. CDR3s include the opening cysteine and the closing phenylalanine or tryptophan. The D gene is left open where the match is weak. Rows may omit the clone size; those that give it use once, few, many or a size class.

TRBV28	.	TRBJ1-2	.	TGTGCCAGCAGGAGCCCGGGCTATGGCTACACCTTC	CASRSPGYGYTF
TRBV7-2	TRBD1	TRBJ2-7	.	TGTGCCAGCAGCTTAGTAGTACGACAGGGGTACGAGCAGTACTTC	CASSLVVRQGYEQYF
TRBV19	TRBD1	TRBJ1-1	once	TGTGCCAGTAGTATCGGGACAGTGAACACTGAAGCTTTCTTT	CASSIGTVNTEAFF
TRBV7-3	TRBD1	TRBJ2-5	few	TGTGCCAGCAGCCCCATGGGGACAGTAGAGACCCAGTACTTC	CASSPMGTVETQYF
TRBV11-2	.	TRBJ1-2	.	TGTGCCAGCAGCCAAAGCACCGGGACACGCTATGGCTACACCTTC	CASSQSTGTRYGYTF
TRBV11-2	TRBD2	TRBJ2-1	once	TGTGCCAGCAGCTTAGACCGACTAGCGGGAGGGCCCTACAATGAGCAGTTCTTC	CASSLDRLAGGPYNEQFF
TRBV19	TRBD1	TRBJ1-6	.	TGTGCCAGTAGCCCACTACAGGGGAATAATTCACCCCTCCACTTT	CASSPLQGNNSPLHF
TRBV11-2	.	TRBJ2-7	.	TGTGCCAGCAGCCTCAGGGGCTACGAGCAGTACTTC	CASSLRGYEQYF
TRBV7-2	TRBD2	TRBJ2-7	.	TGTGCCAGCAGCTTAGCTAGCGGGAACTACGAGCAGTACTTC	CASSLASGNYEQYF
TRBV18	TRBD2	TRBJ2-1	.	TGTGCCAGCTCACCCCGGCTAGCGGGAGTGGGGTCCTACAATGAGCAGTTCTTC	CASSPRLAGVGSYNEQFF
TRBV2	.	TRBJ2-3	.	TGTGCCAGCAGTGAGGCGGGGTTTGGCACAGATACGCAGTATTTT	CASSEAGFGTDTQYF
TRBV27	.	TRBJ1-4	.	TGTGCCAGCAGCCCGATGCGGACAGCCACTAATGAAAAACTGTTTTTT	CASSPMRTATNEKLFF
TRBV30	TRBD1	TRBJ2-7	.	TGTGCCTGGGGACAGGGGAGCTACGAGCAGTACTTC	CAWGQGSYEQYF
TRBV7-2	TRBD1	TRBJ2-7	.	TGTGCCAGCAGCTTAGGACAGGGTGAGGCCTACGAGCAGTACTTC	CASSLGQGEAYEQYF
TRBV19	.	TRBJ2-5	.	.	CASSIFGPGGTRETQYF
TRBV2	.	TRBJ2-7	.	TGTGCCAGCACTGAGGGGCCAATCTCCTACGAGCAGTACTTC	CASTEGPISYEQYF
TRBV5-4	TRBD2	TRBJ2-7	.	TGTGCCAGCAGCTTGGGAGTAGCGGGGGCCTACGAGCAGTACTTC	CASSLGVAGAYEQYF
TRBV15	.	TRBJ2-3	.	TGTGCCACCAGCAACCTCAGGTCAGATACGCAGTATTTT	CATSNLRSDTQYF
TRBV5-1	TRBD2	TRBJ2-5	.	TGCGCCAGCAGCTGGGGGACTAGCGGGGTCCAAGAGACCCAGTACTTC	CASSWGTSGVQETQYF
TRBV5-5	TRBD1	TRBJ1-4	.	TGTGCCAGCAGCCGATCCGGGACAGGGTGGGAAAAACTGTTTTTT	CASSRSGTGWEKLFF
TRBV20-1	.	TRBJ2-1	.	TGCAGTGCTAGTGGACTCTCCTACAATGAGCAGTTCTTC	CSASGLSYNEQFF
TRBV3-1/TRBV3-2	TRBD1	TRBJ1-1	.	TGTGCCAGCAGCCAAGATGTAAAAAGGACAGGGGGTAACACTGAAGCTTTCTTT	CASSQDVKRTGGNTEAFF
TRBV7-9	TRBD1	TRBJ1-2	.	TGTGCCAGCAGCTTATATTCTGGGGAAAGACAGGGCGGGACCTTC	CASSLYSGERQGGTF
TRBV6-1	.	TRBJ1-6	few	TGTGCCAGCAGTGAACTACACAGTCCCCTCCACTTT	CASSELHSPLHF
TRBV7-8	TRBD2	TRBJ2-3	.	TGTGCCAGCAGCTATCTGGGCGGGAGGGCCACAGATACGCAGTATTTT	CASSYLGGRATDTQYF
TRBV6-5	TRBD2	TRBJ2-7	.	TGTGCCAGCAGCCGCGTTCGCGGGGGATCCTACGAGCAGTACTTC	CASSRVRGGSYEQYF
TRBV11-2	.	TRBJ1-6	.	TGTGCCAGCAGCTTACGGGGGTTGGGGAGCTCCTATAATTCACCCCTCCACTTT	CASSLRGLGSSYNSPLHF
TRBV11-3	TRBD2	TRBJ2-1	.	TGTGCCAGCAGCTTAGATTGGGCTAGCGGGAGTTACAATGAGCAGTTCTTC	CASSLDWASGSYNEQFF
TRBV7-9	TRBD2	TRBJ2-1	.	TGTGCCAGCAGCCTTCATCTAGCGGGAGAGCAGTTCTTC	CASSLHLAGEQFF
TRBV7-3	.	TRBJ2-5	.	TGTGCCAGCAGCTCGCGCGTGTCTGAGACCCAGTACTTC	CASSSRVSETQYF
TRBV11-1	TRBD2	TRBJ2-3	.	TGTGCCAGCAGCTTAGCGCTAGCGGGCAGCTACACAGATACGCAGTATTTT	CASSLALAGSYTDTQYF
TRBV5-4	TRBD2	TRBJ2-3	once	TGTGCCAGCAGATCACTAGCGGGAGTAAATACGCAGTATTTT	CASRSLAGVNTQYF
TRBV5-6	.	TRBJ1-1	.	TGTGCCAGCAGCTACGGGGGGGTGATCACTGAAGCTTTCTTT	CASSYGGVITEAFF
TRBV7-6	.	TRBJ1-5	.	TGTGCCAGCAGCTTGTACATTAGCAATCAGCCCCAGCATTTT	CASSLYISNQPQHF
TRBV15	.	TRBJ1-2	.	TGTGCCACCAGCACCGGAGGGAGGGAGATCGACTATGGCTACACCTTC	CATSTGGREIDYGYTF
TRBV5-1	TRBD1	TRBJ1-1	.	TGCGCCAGCAGCCCCCGGACAGGGATGAACACTGAAGCTTTCTTT	CASSPRTGMNTEAFF
TRBV15	TRBD1	TRBJ1-1	.	TGTGCCACCAGCAGACGGACAGGAGGGTCTACTGAAGCTTTCTTT	CATSRRTGGSTEAFF
TRBV2	TRBD1	TRBJ1-4	few	TGTGCCAGCAGAGAGGACAGGAGGGGCGAAAAACTGTTTTTT	CASREDRRGEKLFF
TRBV19	TRBD1	TRBJ1-6	.	TGTGCCAGTAGAAGAAAGACAGGGAGCTCCTATAATTCACCCCTCCACTTT	CASRRKTGSSYNSPLHF
TRBV19	TRBD1	TRBJ2-2	.	TGTGCCAGTAGTTCCGAGGGGGCCCCCGGGGAGCTGTTTTTT	CASSSEGAPGELFF
TRBV19	.	TRBJ1-1	.	TGTGCCAGTTCGCACAGGAACACTGAAGCTTTCTTT	CASSHRNTEAFF
TRBV5-4	.	TRBJ2-2	.	TGTGCCAGCAGCTTGCCTGGAACGGGAAGCTGGTTTTTT	CASSLPGTGSWFF
TRBV27	TRBD2	TRBJ2-1	.	TGTGCCAGCAGTTTTGGACTAGTAGTTGAGCAGTTCTTC	CASSFGLVVEQFF
TRBV4-1	.	TRBJ1-5	.	TGCGCCAGCAGCCAAGAACCCCCTGTAGCAGATAGCAATCAGCCCCAGCATTTT	CASSQEPPVADSNQPQHF
TRBV7-2	.	TRBJ1-2	.	TGTGCCAGCAGCTTAGGGGGCAATAACTATGGCTACACCTTC	CASSLGGNNYGYTF
TRBV24-1	TRBD1	TRBJ2-2	.	TGTGCCACCAGTGATTTCGACAGGGGCGGCACCGGGGAGCTGTTTTTT	CATSDFDRGGTGELFF